Included here is one T cell receptor (beta chain) sequence, with context. What it binds is unknown. Different DNA sequences within this sample yield the same CDR3. Samples underwent the assay at deep level. The unsorted PBMC sample used ten immunoSEQ deep assay plates. The method was immunoSEQ multiplex PCR; TCRdb's version includes in-frame clones alone and lacks a portion of them. The sample shows about 490,000 clones, 70% to 80% of them seen only once. This record belongs to a study of shared clonotypes between healthy human individuals. Study-wide results and limits: The study sampled only blood, and tissue repertoires likely differ.

When samples were unsorted, tens of millions of PBMCs were used for genomic DNA. V shed 0 bases and J shed 1 base, with 7 bases lying between them. CDR3 length: 14 residues. CDR1 and CDR2 (germline): SGHNT, YYREEE (reference sequence). The source is a woman in her thirties or forties in good health. Some clones in this sample may be carry-over from other donors' samples. The chain has TRBV5-4 and TRBJ2-5, with D perhaps matching TRBD1 (5 bases). The source material was PBMCs. DNA of the CDR3: TGTGCCAGCAGCTTGGGGGGCCTCCAAGAGACCCAGTACTTC. Translating gives CASSLGGLQETQYF. The variable domain in full, with the rest retrieved from reference TRBV5-4 and TRBJ2-5, is ETGVTQSPTHLIKTRGQQVTLRCSSQSGHNTVSWYQQALGQGPQFIFQYYREEENGRGNFPPRFSGLQFPNYSSELNVNALELDDSALYLCASSLGGLQETQYFGPGTRLLVL.